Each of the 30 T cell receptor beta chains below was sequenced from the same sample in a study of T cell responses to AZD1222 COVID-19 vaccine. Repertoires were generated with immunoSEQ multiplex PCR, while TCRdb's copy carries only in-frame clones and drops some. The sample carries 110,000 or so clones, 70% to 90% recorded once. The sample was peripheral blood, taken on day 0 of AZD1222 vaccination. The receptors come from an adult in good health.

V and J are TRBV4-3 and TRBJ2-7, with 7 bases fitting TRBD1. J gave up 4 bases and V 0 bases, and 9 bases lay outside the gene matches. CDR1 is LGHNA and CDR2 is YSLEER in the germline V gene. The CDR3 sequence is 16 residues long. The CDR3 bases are TGCGCCAGCAGCCAAGATCACAGGGGAAGTGGGTACGAGCAGTACTTC. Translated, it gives CASSQDHRGSGYEQYF.

CDR3 amino acids: CASSTPLVGANYGYTF. CDR3 coding DNA: TGTGCCAGCTCTACGCCCCTTGTGGGGGCTAACTATGGCTACACCTTC. The chain has TRBV18 and TRBJ1-2; D may be TRBD1 (5 bases). There are 16 residues in the CDR3. Germline V CDR1 and CDR2: KGHSH, LQKENI. Trimming took 6 bases from V and 0 from J, leaving 17 bases between them.

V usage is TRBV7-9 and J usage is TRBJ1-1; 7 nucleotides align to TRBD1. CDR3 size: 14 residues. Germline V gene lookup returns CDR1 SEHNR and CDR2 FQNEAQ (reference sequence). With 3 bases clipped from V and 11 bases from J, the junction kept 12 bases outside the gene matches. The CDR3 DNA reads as TGTGCCAGCAGCTTGCGACAGGGCTCCCCCGACGCTTTCTTT. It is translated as CASSLRQGSPDAFF.

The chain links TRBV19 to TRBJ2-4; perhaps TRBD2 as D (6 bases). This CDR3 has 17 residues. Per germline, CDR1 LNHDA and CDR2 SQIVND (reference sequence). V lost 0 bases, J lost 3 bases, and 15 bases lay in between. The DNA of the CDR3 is TGTGCCAGTAGTATAGACGGACGGGAGCTCAGCAAAAACATTCAGTACTTC. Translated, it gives CASSIDGRELSKNIQYF.

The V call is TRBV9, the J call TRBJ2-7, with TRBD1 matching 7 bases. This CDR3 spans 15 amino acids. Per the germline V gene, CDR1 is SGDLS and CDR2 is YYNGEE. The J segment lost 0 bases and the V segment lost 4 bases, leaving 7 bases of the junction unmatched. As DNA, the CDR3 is TGTGCCAGCAGCAGTGGGGACAGCCACTCCTACGAGCAGTACTTC. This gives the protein CASSSGDSHSYEQYF.

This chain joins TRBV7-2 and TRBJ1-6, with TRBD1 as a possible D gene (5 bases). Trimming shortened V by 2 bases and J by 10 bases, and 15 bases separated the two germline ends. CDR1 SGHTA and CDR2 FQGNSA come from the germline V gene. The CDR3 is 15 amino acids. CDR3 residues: CASSLNTARDSPLHF. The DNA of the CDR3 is TGTGCCAGCAGCTTAAATACCGCACGGGACTCACCCCTCCACTTT. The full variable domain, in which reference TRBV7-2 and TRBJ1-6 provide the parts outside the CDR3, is GAGVSQSPSNKVTEKGKDVELRCDPISGHTALYWYRQSLGQGLEFLIYFQGNSAPDKSGLPSDRFSAERTGGSVSTLTIQRTQQEDSAVYLCASSLNTARDSPLHFGNGTRLTVT.

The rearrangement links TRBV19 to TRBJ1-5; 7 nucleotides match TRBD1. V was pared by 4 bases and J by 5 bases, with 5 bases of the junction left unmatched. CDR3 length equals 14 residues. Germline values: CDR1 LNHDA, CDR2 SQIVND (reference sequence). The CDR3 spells CASSNAGGDQPQHF. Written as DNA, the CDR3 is TGTGCCAGTAGTAATGCAGGGGGGGATCAGCCCCAGCATTTT.

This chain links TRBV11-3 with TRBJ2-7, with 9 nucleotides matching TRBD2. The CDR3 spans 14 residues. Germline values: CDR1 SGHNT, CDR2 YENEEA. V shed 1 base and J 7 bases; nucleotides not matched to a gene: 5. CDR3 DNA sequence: TGTGCCAGCAGCTTAGTTGGGACTAGCAGGGAGCAGTACTTC. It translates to CASSLVGTSREQYF.

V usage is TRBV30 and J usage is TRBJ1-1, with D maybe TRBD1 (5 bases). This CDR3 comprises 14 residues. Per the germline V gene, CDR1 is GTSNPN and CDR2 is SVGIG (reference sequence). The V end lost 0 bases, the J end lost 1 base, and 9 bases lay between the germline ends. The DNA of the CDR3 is TGTGCCTGGAGTGTAGGCAGGGCGAACACTGAAGCTTTCTTT. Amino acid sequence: CAWSVGRANTEAFF.

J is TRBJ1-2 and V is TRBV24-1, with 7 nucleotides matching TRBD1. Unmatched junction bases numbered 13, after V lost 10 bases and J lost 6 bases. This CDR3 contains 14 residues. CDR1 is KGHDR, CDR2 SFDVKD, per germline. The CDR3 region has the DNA TGTGCCACACAAGGGACCAGGGGGACGGATGGCTACACCTTC. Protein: CATQGTRGTDGYTF.

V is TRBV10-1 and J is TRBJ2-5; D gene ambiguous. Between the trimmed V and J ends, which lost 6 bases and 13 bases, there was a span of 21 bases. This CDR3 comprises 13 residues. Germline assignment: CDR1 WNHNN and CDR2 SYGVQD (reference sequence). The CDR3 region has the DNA TGCGCCAGCAGCCTGAGTCGCGAGCAGGAAAGGTACTTC. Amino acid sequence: CASSLSREQERYF.

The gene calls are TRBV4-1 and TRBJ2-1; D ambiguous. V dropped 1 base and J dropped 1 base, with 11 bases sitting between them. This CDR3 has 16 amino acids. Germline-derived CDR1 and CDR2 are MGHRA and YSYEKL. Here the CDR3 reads CASSQVNMISYNEQFF. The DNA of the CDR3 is TGCGCCAGCAGCCAAGTTAACATGATTTCCTACAATGAGCAGTTCTTC.

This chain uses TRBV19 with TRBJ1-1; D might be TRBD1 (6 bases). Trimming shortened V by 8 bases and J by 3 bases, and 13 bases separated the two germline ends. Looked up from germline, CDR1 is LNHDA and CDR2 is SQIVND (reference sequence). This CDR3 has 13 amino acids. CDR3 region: CASAQGLDTEAFF. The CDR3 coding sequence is TGTGCCAGTGCACAGGGTTTGGACACTGAAGCTTTCTTT.

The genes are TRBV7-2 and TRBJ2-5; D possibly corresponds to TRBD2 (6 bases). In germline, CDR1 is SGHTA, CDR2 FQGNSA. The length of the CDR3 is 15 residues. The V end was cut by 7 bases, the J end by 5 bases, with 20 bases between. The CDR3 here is CASTNPTSGVETQYF. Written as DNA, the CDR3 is TGTGCCAGCACCAACCCGACTTCGGGGGTGGAGACCCAGTACTTC.

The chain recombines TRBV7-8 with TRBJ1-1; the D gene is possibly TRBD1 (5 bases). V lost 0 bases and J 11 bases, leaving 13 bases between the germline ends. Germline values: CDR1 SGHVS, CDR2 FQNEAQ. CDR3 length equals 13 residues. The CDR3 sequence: CASSLAIQVAAFF. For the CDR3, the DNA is TGTGCCAGCAGCTTAGCGATACAGGTGGCGGCTTTCTTT.

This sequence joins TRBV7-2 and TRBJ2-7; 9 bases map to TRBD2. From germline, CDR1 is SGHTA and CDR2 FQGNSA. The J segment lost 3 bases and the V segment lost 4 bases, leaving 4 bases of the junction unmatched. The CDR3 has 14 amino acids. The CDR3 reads CASSSAGGYYEQYF. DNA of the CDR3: TGTGCCAGCAGCTCGGCGGGGGGGTACTACGAGCAGTACTTC.

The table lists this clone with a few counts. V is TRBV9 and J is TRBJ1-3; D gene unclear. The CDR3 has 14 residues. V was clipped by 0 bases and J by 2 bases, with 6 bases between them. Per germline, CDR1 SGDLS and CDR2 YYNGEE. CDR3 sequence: CASSVGAAGNTIYF. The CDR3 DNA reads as TGTGCCAGCAGCGTAGGGGCTGCTGGAAACACCATATATTTT.

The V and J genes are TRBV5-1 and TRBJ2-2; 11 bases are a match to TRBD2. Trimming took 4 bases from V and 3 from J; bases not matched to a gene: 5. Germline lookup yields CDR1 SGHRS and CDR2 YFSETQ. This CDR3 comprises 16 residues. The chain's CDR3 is CASSPGLAGYTGELFF. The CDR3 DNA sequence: TGCGCCAGCAGCCCCGGACTAGCGGGTTACACCGGGGAGCTGTTTTTT.

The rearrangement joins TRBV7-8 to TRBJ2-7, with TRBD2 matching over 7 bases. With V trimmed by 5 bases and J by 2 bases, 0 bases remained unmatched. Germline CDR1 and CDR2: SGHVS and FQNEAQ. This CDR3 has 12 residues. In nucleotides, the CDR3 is TGTGCCAGCAGCGGGAGGGCCTACGAGCAGTACTTC. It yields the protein CASSGRAYEQYF.

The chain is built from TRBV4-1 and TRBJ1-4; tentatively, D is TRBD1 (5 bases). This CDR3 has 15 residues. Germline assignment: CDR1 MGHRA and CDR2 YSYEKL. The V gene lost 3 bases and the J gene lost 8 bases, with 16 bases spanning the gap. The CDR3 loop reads CASSQPQPGGEKLFF. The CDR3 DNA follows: TGCGCCAGCAGCCAGCCTCAGCCCGGGGGGGAAAAACTGTTTTTT.

CDR3 in DNA: TGTGCCAGCAGTTCGGACAGGGGAAAGAACTATGGCTACACCTTC. Its protein product is CASSSDRGKNYGYTF. V and J are TRBV6-5 and TRBJ1-2; 9 bases line up with TRBD1. Trimming removed 4 bases from V and 2 bases from J; junction bases left unmatched: 5. Germline V CDR1 and CDR2: MNHEY, SVGAGI. There are 15 residues in the CDR3.

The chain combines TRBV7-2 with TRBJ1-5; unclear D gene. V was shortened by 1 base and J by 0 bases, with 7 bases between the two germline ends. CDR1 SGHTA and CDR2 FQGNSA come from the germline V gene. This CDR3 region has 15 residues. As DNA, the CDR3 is TGTGCCAGCAGCTTAGACACCGCTAGCAATCAGCCCCAGCATTTT. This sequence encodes CASSLDTASNQPQHF.

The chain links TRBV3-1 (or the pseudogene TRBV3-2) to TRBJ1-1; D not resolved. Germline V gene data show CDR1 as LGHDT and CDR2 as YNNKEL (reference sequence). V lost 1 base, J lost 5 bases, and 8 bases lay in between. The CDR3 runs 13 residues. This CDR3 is CASSQVGNTEAFF. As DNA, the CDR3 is TGTGCCAGCAGCCAAGTGGGGAATACTGAAGCTTTCTTT.

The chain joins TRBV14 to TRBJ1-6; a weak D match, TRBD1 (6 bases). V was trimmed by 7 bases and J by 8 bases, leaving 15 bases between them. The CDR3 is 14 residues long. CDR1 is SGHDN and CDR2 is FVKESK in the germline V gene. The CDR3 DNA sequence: TGTGCCAGCAAACGCGTGGGGGCTTATTCACCCCTCCACTTT. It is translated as CASKRVGAYSPLHF.

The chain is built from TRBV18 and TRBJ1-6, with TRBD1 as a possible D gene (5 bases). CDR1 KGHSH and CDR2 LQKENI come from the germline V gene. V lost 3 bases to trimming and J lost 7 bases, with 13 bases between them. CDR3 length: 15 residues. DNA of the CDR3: TGTGCCAGCTCACCTGAGGGTTGGGGGAATTCACCCCTCCACTTT. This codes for CASSPEGWGNSPLHF.

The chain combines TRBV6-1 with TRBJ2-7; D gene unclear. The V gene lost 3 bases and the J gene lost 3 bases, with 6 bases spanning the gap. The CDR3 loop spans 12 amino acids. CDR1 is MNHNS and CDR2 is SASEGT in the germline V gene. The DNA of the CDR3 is TGTGCCAGCAGTGAGACCGGCTACGAGCAGTACTTC. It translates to CASSETGYEQYF.

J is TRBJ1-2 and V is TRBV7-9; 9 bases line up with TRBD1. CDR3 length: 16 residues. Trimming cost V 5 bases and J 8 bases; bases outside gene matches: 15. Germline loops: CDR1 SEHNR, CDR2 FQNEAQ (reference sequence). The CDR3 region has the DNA TGTGCCAGCAGCCTAGATAGATCCGGGACAGGGCTCGGCTACACCTTC. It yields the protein CASSLDRSGTGLGYTF.

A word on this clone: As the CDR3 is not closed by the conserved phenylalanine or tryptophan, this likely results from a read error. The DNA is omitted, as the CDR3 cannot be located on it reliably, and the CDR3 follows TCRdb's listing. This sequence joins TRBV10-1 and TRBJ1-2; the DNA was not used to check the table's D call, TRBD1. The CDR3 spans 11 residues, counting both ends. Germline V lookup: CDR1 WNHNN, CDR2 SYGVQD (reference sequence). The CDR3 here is CASSRQGQGII.

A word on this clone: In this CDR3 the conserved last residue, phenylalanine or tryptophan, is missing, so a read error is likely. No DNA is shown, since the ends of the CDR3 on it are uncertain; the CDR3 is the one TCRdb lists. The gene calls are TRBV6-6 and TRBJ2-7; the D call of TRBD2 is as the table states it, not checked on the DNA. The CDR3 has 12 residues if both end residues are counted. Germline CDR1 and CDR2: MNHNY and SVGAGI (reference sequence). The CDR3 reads CASSYQPGRLAL.

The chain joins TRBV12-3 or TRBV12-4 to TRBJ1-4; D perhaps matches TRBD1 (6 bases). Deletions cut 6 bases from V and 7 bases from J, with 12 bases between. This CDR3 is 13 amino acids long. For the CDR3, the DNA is TGTGCCAGCAGCCTCCGACAGGCTGAAAAACTGTTTTTT. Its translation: CASSLRQAEKLFF.